These T cell receptor beta chains were read from a single sample in a study of shared clonotypes between healthy human individuals. Assay: immunoSEQ multiplex PCR; the TCRdb copy retains only in-frame clones and omits some. This sample has roughly 2,000,000 clones; around 93% occur once, and the top ten carry under 2%. The sequencing sample was made of naive CD8+ T cells from PBMCs. The receptors here all came from a man between 18 and 29 years old in good health. Some clones in this sample may be carry-over from other donors' samples. Both conserved end residues are part of each CDR3. A D gene is named only where the DNA matches it firmly. The size of a clone is reported for some rows only, either as once, few or many, or as a class for expanded clones.

D	size	V	J	DNA	CDR3
NA	NA	TRBV6-9	TRBJ2-1	TGTGCCAGCAGAAAGGAGCGACCGAAAGCCCGGAATGAGCAGTTCTTC	CASRKERPKARNEQFF
TRBD2	NA	TRBV11-2	TRBJ2-7	TGTGCCAGCAGCTTAGGACTAGCGGGAGTCCGTACCGCCTACGAGCAGTACTTC	CASSLGLAGVRTAYEQYF
NA	NA	TRBV28	TRBJ1-2	TGTGCCAGCACCCTCGGGGCAGGGGCATACTATGGCTACACCTTC	CASTLGAGAYYGYTF
NA	NA	TRBV9	TRBJ2-7	TGTGCCAGCAGCGTAGACCAAGGGGGGGTGGACGAGCAGTACTTC	CASSVDQGGVDEQYF
TRBD1	NA	TRBV27	TRBJ1-2	TGTGCCAGCAGTGTGACAGGGGGAAACTATGGCTACACCTTC	CASSVTGGNYGYTF
NA	NA	TRBV7-9	TRBJ1-4	TGTGCCAGCAGCTTGCCTGGTTTGTCTGATGAAAAACTGTTTTTT	CASSLPGLSDEKLFF
TRBD1	NA	TRBV5-1	TRBJ2-7	TGCGCCAGCAGCTTCGACCTGACAGGGGTCTTCCGCGAGCAGTACTTC	CASSFDLTGVFREQYF
NA	NA	TRBV9	TRBJ1-4	TGTGCCAGCAGCCGACAGGATCTTTCGTTAGCAGCTAATGAAAAACTGTTTTTT	CASSRQDLSLAANEKLFF
NA	NA	TRBV11-2	TRBJ2-5	TGTGCCAGCAGCCGTAGCGGATGGGTCCAAGAGACCCAGTACTTC	CASSRSGWVQETQYF
NA	NA	TRBV6-6	TRBJ2-7	TGTGCCAGCAGTGAATTCTACGAGCAGTACTTC	CASSEFYEQYF
TRBD1	NA	TRBV4-1	TRBJ1-2	TGCGCCAGCAGCCTCAGGGGCGGACAGGACTATGGCTACACCTTC	CASSLRGGQDYGYTF
TRBD1	NA	TRBV6-5	TRBJ2-7	TGTGCCAGCAGTTACTCAGGGACAGGGATTTACGAGCAGTACTTC	CASSYSGTGIYEQYF
NA	NA	TRBV2	TRBJ1-4	TGTGCCGCTTATATGGCCCGGGGCGAAAAACTGTTTTTT	CAAYMARGEKLFF
NA	NA	TRBV10-2	TRBJ2-5	TGCGCCAGCAGTGAGTTGCGGGGTCTAGTGGAGACCCAGTACTTC	CASSELRGLVETQYF
TRBD1	NA	TRBV6-5	TRBJ2-7	TGTGCCAGCAGTTACTCTCCAGGGGGCTACGAGCAGTACTTC	CASSYSPGGYEQYF
NA	NA	TRBV4-1	TRBJ1-5	TGCGCCAGCAGCCAAGTAGGGAATCAGCCCCAGCATTTT	CASSQVGNQPQHF
TRBD1	NA	TRBV4-1	TRBJ2-2	TGCGCCAGCAGCCCCCGACAGGGGTATACCGGGGAGCTGTTTTTT	CASSPRQGYTGELFF
NA	NA	TRBV9	TRBJ2-1	TGTGCCAGCAGCGTAGGGTCCGCGGGATACGGTGAGCAGTTCTTC	CASSVGSAGYGEQFF
TRBD1	NA	TRBV4-2	TRBJ1-5	TGTGCCAGCAGCCAAGAATACCCGGGACAGGGGGCGGGTTACAATCAGCCCCAGCATTTT	CASSQEYPGQGAGYNQPQHF
NA	NA	TRBV27	TRBJ1-1	TGTGCCAGCAGTTTGTACGTGGCCACTGAAGCTTTCTTT	CASSLYVATEAFF
NA	once	TRBV6-5	TRBJ2-7	TGTGCCAGCAGTGTGTCAACGCGCCACGAGCAGTACTTC	CASSVSTRHEQYF
NA	NA	TRBV7-9	TRBJ2-7	TGTGCCAGCAGCTCCCAGCAGGGGTGGGACACGGGCGAGCAGTACTTC	CASSSQQGWDTGEQYF
NA	NA	TRBV15	TRBJ2-1	TGTGCCACCAGCGTACTAGACAACTCCTACAATGAGCAGTTCTTC	CATSVLDNSYNEQFF
NA	NA	TRBV28	TRBJ1-2	TGTGCCAGCAGTCTATTAGACGAGGGCAGCTCCATACTCGGCTACACCTTC	CASSLLDEGSSILGYTF
NA	NA	TRBV7-2	TRBJ2-3	TGTGCCAGCAGCTATTATGCGGTCAGCACAGATACGCAGTATTTT	CASSYYAVSTDTQYF
NA	NA	TRBV4-3	TRBJ1-4	TGCGCCAGCAGCCAAGGGACAGCCCCAAATGAAAAACTGTTTTTT	CASSQGTAPNEKLFF
NA	NA	TRBV5-4	TRBJ2-7	TGTGCCAGCAGCTTTATAGGCCAGGGGGGCAACGAGCAGTACTTC	CASSFIGQGGNEQYF
TRBD2	NA	TRBV27	TRBJ2-5	TGTGCCAGCAGACGAGCGGGAGGGCAAAGTCGGGAGACCCAGTACTTC	CASRRAGGQSRETQYF
TRBD2	NA	TRBV19	TRBJ2-1	TGTGCCAGTAGTAGTCGACTAGCTCCCAATGAGCAGTTCTTC	CASSSRLAPNEQFF
NA	NA	TRBV2	TRBJ1-2	TGTGCCACGGGGATCGGAGAAGGGCTTTTGAACTATGGCTACACCTTC	CATGIGEGLLNYGYTF
TRBD1	NA	TRBV6-5	TRBJ1-1	TGTGCCAGCAGGCTGACAGGGGCACAGAACACTGAAGCTTTCTTT	CASRLTGAQNTEAFF
NA	few	TRBV28	TRBJ1-1	TGTGCCAGCAGACCCCCTGGGGGGACTGAAGCTTTCTTT	CASRPPGGTEAFF
NA	NA	TRBV9	TRBJ2-2	TGTGCCAGCAGCCGAACGAACACCGGGGAGCTGTTTTTT	CASSRTNTGELFF
TRBD2	NA	TRBV9	TRBJ2-1	TGTGCCAGCAGCGTAGCGGGAGGGCCAGCACATGAGCAGTTCTTC	CASSVAGGPAHEQFF
TRBD2	NA	TRBV14	TRBJ2-7	TGTGCCAGCAGCCGAAACCCCGGGACTAGCGTTTACGAGCAGTACTTC	CASSRNPGTSVYEQYF
NA	NA	TRBV19	TRBJ2-2	TGTGCCACCCATAGGGGGATCTTGGCCGGGGAGCTGTTTTTT	CATHRGILAGELFF
TRBD2	NA	TRBV7-9	TRBJ2-1	TGTGCCAGCACCCCAAGCGGGAGTCTGAATGAGCAGTTCTTC	CASTPSGSLNEQFF
NA	NA	TRBV6-1	TRBJ2-7	TGTGCCAGCAGTCAGGGGGGGGGCTACGAGCAGTACTTC	CASSQGGGYEQYF
NA	few	TRBV2	TRBJ1-1	TGTGCCAGCAGTGAGTCAGGAGGCACTGAAGCTTTCTTT	CASSESGGTEAFF
NA	NA	TRBV28	TRBJ2-7	TGTGCCAGCAGGGGGAAGGTTCCCGGTTACGAGCAGTACTTC	CASRGKVPGYEQYF
NA	NA	TRBV5-8	TRBJ1-5	TGTGCCAGCAGCTTGCCTGGCATGAATCAGCCCCAGCATTTT	CASSLPGMNQPQHF
NA	NA	TRBV27	TRBJ2-7	TGTGCCAGCAGTCTAACTTTTTTCGACTACGAGCAGTACTTC	CASSLTFFDYEQYF
TRBD1	NA	TRBV19	TRBJ2-7	TGTGCCACAGAATCGAGGGACAGCTCCTACGAGCAGTACTTC	CATESRDSSYEQYF
TRBD2	NA	TRBV7-2	TRBJ2-7	TGTGCCAGCAGCCCATCCGGGACTAGCGGGAACGAGCAGTACTTC	CASSPSGTSGNEQYF
NA	NA	TRBV28	TRBJ1-1	TGTGCCAGCAGCCGTAGGGCGGGTGCTGAAGCTTTCTTT	CASSRRAGAEAFF
NA	NA	TRBV6-5	TRBJ1-1	TGTGCCACCAAGGCTCTTTATGAGAAAGACCTTGAAGCTTTCTTT	CATKALYEKDLEAFF
NA	NA	TRBV11-2	TRBJ2-7	TGTGCCAGCAGCTTAGGGACCTACGAGCAGTACTTC	CASSLGTYEQYF
TRBD2	NA	TRBV29-1	TRBJ2-7	TGCAGCGTTGCCCTAGGCGGGACTAGCATTTCCTACGAGCAGTACTTC	CSVALGGTSISYEQYF
NA	NA	TRBV10-2	TRBJ1-3	TGCGCCAGCAGTCAGGGGTCCGCTGGAAACACCATATATTTT	CASSQGSAGNTIYF
NA	NA	TRBV6-5	TRBJ2-1	TGTGCCACATACTCCTACAATGAGCAGTTCTTC	CATYSYNEQFF
NA	NA	TRBV28	TRBJ2-3	TGTGCCAGCAGTTTGAGACTAGTTGCCGGCGCAGATACGCAGTATTTT	CASSLRLVAGADTQYF
NA	NA	TRBV27	TRBJ2-2	TGTGCCAGCAGCCCCAACTCGGACACCGGGGAGCTGTTTTTT	CASSPNSDTGELFF
TRBD2	NA	TRBV5-1	TRBJ2-1	TGCGCCAGCAGCTTGGTTGGGACTAGCGGGAGGGCCCCCGACAATGAGCAGTTCTTC	CASSLVGTSGRAPDNEQFF
TRBD2	NA	TRBV7-8	TRBJ2-1	TGTGCCAGCAGCCCCCGGAGCGGGAGTAGGAATGAGCAGTTCTTC	CASSPRSGSRNEQFF
TRBD1	NA	TRBV5-4	TRBJ1-2	TGTGCCAGCAGCCCGAGGACAGGGGAAGGCTACACCTTC	CASSPRTGEGYTF